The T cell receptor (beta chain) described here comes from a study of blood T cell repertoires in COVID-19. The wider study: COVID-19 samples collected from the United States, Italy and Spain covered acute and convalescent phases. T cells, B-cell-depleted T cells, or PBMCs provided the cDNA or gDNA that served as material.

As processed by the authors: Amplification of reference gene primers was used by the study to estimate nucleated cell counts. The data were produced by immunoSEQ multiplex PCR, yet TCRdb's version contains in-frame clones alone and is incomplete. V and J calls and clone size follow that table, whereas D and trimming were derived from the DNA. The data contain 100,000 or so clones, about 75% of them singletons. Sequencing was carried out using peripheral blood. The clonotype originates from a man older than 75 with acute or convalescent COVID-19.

For the CDR3, the DNA is TGTGCCAGCAGCCGACCGGGGACAGGGGGGATAGGAGGCAATCAGCCCCAGCATTTT. This gives the protein CASSRPGTGGIGGNQPQHF. The rearrangement links TRBV14 to TRBJ1-5, with 11 positions matching TRBD1. Trimming at V came to 4 bases and at J to 2 bases, leaving 13 bases not matched to a gene. There are 19 residues in the CDR3. Looked up from germline, CDR1 is SGHDN and CDR2 is FVKESK.